This T cell receptor (beta chain) was profiled in a study of T cell repertoires in cytomegalovirus infection. Overall study context: CMV infection and matching HLA type were both indicated by public TCR beta signatures.

Each CDR3 protein gets one entry after TCRdb re-called the reads with MiXCR. The table shows around 900,000 distinct CDR3 sequences, with around 32% occurring only once. Points on this clonotype: Antigen specificity is unknown.

CDR3 length equals 17 residues. V lost 2 bases and J lost 2, with 21 bases in between. Germline V gene sequence: CDR1 SQVTM, CDR2 ANQGSEA. Overall study results and limits: Carriage of CMV together with the relevant HLA was identifiable through cumulative public TCR beta family frequency.

The chain links TRBV29-1 to TRBJ1-2, with D unresolved. The source material was cultured CD8+ T cells from PBMCs, sampled from culture after CMV antigen stimulation. This clonotype was obtained from a human donor in good health (CMV status not recorded). Some clones in this sample may be carry-over from other donors' samples. The CDR3 reads CSVEWTELLAYNYGYTF. The CDR3 DNA sequence: TGCAGCGTTGAATGGACTGAGCTTCTGGCTTACAACTATGGCTACACCTTC. Combining the CDR3 with reference TRBV29-1 and TRBJ1-2 gives the whole variable domain SAVISQKPSRDICQRGTSLTIQCQVDSQVTMMFWYRQQPGQSLTLIATANQGSEATYESGFVIDKFPISRPNLTFSTLTVSNMSPEDSSIYLCSVEWTELLAYNYGYTFGSGTRLTVV.